A selection of T cell receptor beta chains follows, all from one sample in a study of T cell responses to AZD1222 COVID-19 vaccine. Profiled with immunoSEQ multiplex PCR; TCRdb holds only in-frame clones, not every one. Of 80,000 or so clones in the sample, nearly 90% were seen once. Sample: peripheral blood, taken on day 0 of MenACWY control vaccination. Receptors originate from an adult in good health. Both conserved end residues are part of each CDR3. Fields, in order: D gene, J gene, clone size, V gene, CDR3 length, CDR3 DNA, CDR3 protein. A D gene is named only where the DNA matches it firmly. Not all rows give a size; the values are once, few, many and, for expanded clones, a class.

D: -; J: TRBJ1-1; size: -; V: TRBV19; length: 13; DNA: TGTGCCAGTAGATCCCCCCGAGGCACTGAAGCTTTCTTT; CDR3: CASRSPRGTEAFF
D: -; J: TRBJ2-2; size: -; V: TRBV27; length: 16; DNA: TGTGCCAGCAGCCGTGGGGGGGCCCGAACCACCGGGGAGCTGTTTTTT; CDR3: CASSRGGARTTGELFF
D: TRBD1; J: TRBJ2-4; size: -; V: TRBV30; length: 16; DNA: TGTGCCTGGAGTGTACTGGGGACAGGGGGGGCAGACATTCAGTACTTC; CDR3: CAWSVLGTGGADIQYF
D: TRBD2; J: TRBJ2-5; size: -; V: TRBV25-1; length: 13; DNA: TGTGCCAGCAGCCGACCCGGGGGGGAGACCCAGTACTTC; CDR3: CASSRPGGETQYF
D: -; J: TRBJ2-3; size: -; V: TRBV27; length: 15; DNA: TGTGCCGGCAGTTCAAGGACCACTGGCACAGATACGCAGTATTTT; CDR3: CAGSSRTTGTDTQYF
D: -; J: TRBJ1-6; size: -; V: TRBV5-1; length: 15; DNA: TGCGCCAGCAGCTTGGCCCAGCTGAATAATTCACCCCTCCACTTT; CDR3: CASSLAQLNNSPLHF
D: TRBD1; J: TRBJ1-2; size: few; V: TRBV4-3; length: 18; DNA: TGCGCCAGCAGCCAAGATTATCATGGGACAGGGGCCAACTATGGCTACACCTTC; CDR3: CASSQDYHGTGANYGYTF
D: TRBD2; J: TRBJ2-3; size: -; V: TRBV6-5; length: 14; DNA: TGTGCCAGCAGTTACAGGGGCGGGGGAGATACGCAGTATTTT; CDR3: CASSYRGGGDTQYF
D: TRBD1; J: TRBJ1-2; size: -; V: TRBV7-9; length: 14; DNA: TGTGCCAGCAGCTTGGACAGGGTGCGGTATGGCTACACCTTC; CDR3: CASSLDRVRYGYTF
D: -; J: TRBJ2-3; size: -; V: TRBV30; length: 11; DNA: TGTGCCTGGAATCGGATAGATACGCAGTATTTT; CDR3: CAWNRIDTQYF
D: -; J: TRBJ1-5; size: -; V: TRBV30; length: 13; DNA: TGTGCCTGGAGTCTGGGGGGCAATCAGCCCCAGCATTTT; CDR3: CAWSLGGNQPQHF
D: -; J: TRBJ1-1; size: -; V: TRBV7-2; length: 15; DNA: TGTGCCAGCAGCCTCCCGACAGGAGGGAGCACTGAAGCTTTCTTT; CDR3: CASSLPTGGSTEAFF
D: -; J: TRBJ2-1; size: -; V: TRBV11-3; length: 14; DNA: TGTGCCAGCAGCTCACGAGGTCGGGGGCATGAGCAGTTCTTC; CDR3: CASSSRGRGHEQFF
D: -; J: TRBJ1-2; size: -; V: TRBV19; length: 16; DNA: TGTGCCAGCAAAGACCTCTCAGGGGAACTTAACTATGGCTACACCTTC; CDR3: CASKDLSGELNYGYTF
D: -; J: TRBJ1-2; size: -; V: TRBV4-1; length: 15; DNA: TGCGCCAGCAGCCAAGATCCCCCCGGGGGAGAGGGCTACACCTTC; CDR3: CASSQDPPGGEGYTF
D: -; J: TRBJ2-5; size: -; V: TRBV4-3; length: 17; DNA: TGCGCCAGCAGCCAAGATTGGTCGGGGGCCTCGGAGGAGACCCAGTACTTC; CDR3: CASSQDWSGASEETQYF
D: TRBD2; J: TRBJ2-1; size: -; V: TRBV27; length: 14; DNA: TGTGCCAGCAGACGACTAGCGGGGGTCAATGAGCAGTTCTTC; CDR3: CASRRLAGVNEQFF
D: TRBD1; J: TRBJ1-6; size: -; V: TRBV28; length: 16; DNA: TGTGCCAGCAGCCGGGACAGGGGACGGCCTTATTCACCCCTCCACTTT; CDR3: CASSRDRGRPYSPLHF
D: -; J: TRBJ2-7; size: -; V: TRBV25-1; length: 10; DNA: TGTGCCAGCAGGGGCTACGAGCAGTACTTC; CDR3: CASRGYEQYF
D: TRBD2; J: TRBJ2-1; size: -; V: TRBV6-2/TRBV6-3; length: 12; DNA: TGTGCCAGCAGTTACTCGATACTAGCGGAGTTCTTC; CDR3: CASSYSILAEFF
D: -; J: TRBJ1-3; size: -; V: TRBV30; length: 14; DNA: TGTGCCTGGAGTCAGGGCCACTCTGGAAACACCATATATTTT; CDR3: CAWSQGHSGNTIYF
D: TRBD2; J: TRBJ2-1; size: -; V: TRBV29-1; length: 13; DNA: TGCAGCTGTGCGGGGGGGGCGTACAATGAGCAGTTCTTC; CDR3: CSCAGGAYNEQFF
D: -; J: TRBJ2-3; size: -; V: TRBV9; length: 16; DNA: TGTGCCAGCAGCGAGGCGGGGGCAAGGGTCACAGATACGCAGTATTTT; CDR3: CASSEAGARVTDTQYF
D: -; J: TRBJ1-2; size: -; V: TRBV3-1/TRBV3-2; length: 14; DNA: TGTGCCAGCAGCCCAGGACATAGTAACTATGGCTACACCTTC; CDR3: CASSPGHSNYGYTF
D: -; J: TRBJ2-2; size: -; V: TRBV24-1; length: 12; DNA: TGTGCCTCAGGGGTGAGCACCGGGGAGCTGTTTTTT; CDR3: CASGVSTGELFF
D: -; J: TRBJ2-7; size: -; V: TRBV30; length: 11; DNA: TGTGCCTGGAGGGGACGCCTGGGGCAGTACTTC; CDR3: CAWRGRLGQYF
D: TRBD1; J: TRBJ1-2; size: -; V: TRBV4-1; length: 15; DNA: TGCGCCAGCAGCCAAGTCGACAGGGAGGGCTATGGCTACACCTTC; CDR3: CASSQVDREGYGYTF
D: TRBD1; J: TRBJ1-2; size: -; V: TRBV5-6; length: 15; DNA: TGTGCCAGCAGCCACGACAGGGGGCCCAACTATGGCTACACCTTC; CDR3: CASSHDRGPNYGYTF
D: -; J: TRBJ2-2; size: -; V: TRBV4-2; length: 15; DNA: TGTGCCAGCAGCCAAGTCGGGGCGAGGGCCGGGGAGCTGTTTTTT; CDR3: CASSQVGARAGELFF
D: -; J: TRBJ1-5; size: -; V: TRBV7-9; length: 16; DNA: TGTGCCAGCAGCCCGGGAGGGGCGGCGAGCAATCAGCCCCAGCATTTT; CDR3: CASSPGGAASNQPQHF